Listed here are 9 T cell receptor beta chains from one sample, sequenced in a study of blood T cell repertoires in COVID-19. Clones were read by immunoSEQ multiplex PCR, and TCRdb kept only the in-frame ones, dropping some. The sample has 300,000 to 400,000 clones, around 86% seen once. Sequenced: PBMCs or T cells enriched from blood (not recorded which). Receptors originate from a woman between 35 and 50 years old with acute COVID-19.

The chain is built from TRBV27 and TRBJ1-3; 8 nucleotides align to TRBD1. The CDR3 is made up of 17 amino acids. Unmatched junction bases numbered 9, after V lost 5 bases and J lost 0 bases. CDR1 MNHEY and CDR2 SMNVEV come from the germline V gene (reference sequence). The CDR3 DNA reads TGTGCCAGCAGTGCTTGGGCCGGGACAGGCTCTGGAAACACCATATATTTT. Its translation: CASSAWAGTGSGNTIYF.

This clone came up a few times. The J gene is TRBJ1-1, the V gene TRBV6-5; D uncertain. Trimming pared 10 bases from V and 0 bases from J, leaving 12 bases between. CDR1 and CDR2 from the germline V gene are MNHEY and SVGAGI. This CDR3 comprises 13 residues. Written as DNA, the CDR3 is TGTGCCACCCGGGGAGTAATGAACACTGAAGCTTTCTTT. This translates into CATRGVMNTEAFF.

This chain links TRBV25-1 with TRBJ1-5, with TRBD1 matching 7 bases. V shed 8 bases and J 5 bases; nucleotides not matched to a gene: 6. This CDR3 is 13 amino acids long. Germline CDR1 and CDR2: MGHDK and SYGVNS. The CDR3 loop reads CASRSGGDQPQHF. CDR3 coding DNA: TGTGCCAGCCGATCAGGGGGAGATCAGCCCCAGCATTTT.

The chain is built from TRBV18 and TRBJ1-4; TRBD1 might be the D (5 bases). The V gene lost 0 bases and the J gene lost 0 bases, with 8 bases spanning the gap. Germline CDR1 is KGHSH and CDR2 is LQKENI. The CDR3 loop spans 16 amino acids. The CDR3 DNA is TGTGCCAGCTCACCACCCGCCAGGGCAACTAATGAAAAACTGTTTTTT. This translates into CASSPPARATNEKLFF.

The chain carries TRBV6-1 and TRBJ2-7, with 8 positions matching TRBD1. The CDR3 sequence is 18 residues long. Germline CDR1 reads MNHNS; CDR2 reads SASEGT. Unmatched junction bases numbered 15, after V lost 2 bases and J lost 3 bases. In nucleotides, the CDR3 is TGTGCCAGCAGTGAACCAACAAAAGGACAGGGCTCCCTCTACGAGCAGTACTTC. Its translation is CASSEPTKGQGSLYEQYF.

This clone has a handful of counts. The chain has TRBV15 and TRBJ1-3; D uncertain. The CDR3 is 12 residues long. The germline V gene has CDR1 LNHNV and CDR2 YYDKDF (reference sequence). The ends were cut back, 5 bases at V and 0 bases at J, with 2 bases in the middle. The CDR3 loop reads CATSYSGNTIYF. The DNA of the CDR3 is TGTGCCACCAGCTACTCTGGAAACACCATATATTTT.

This clone was seen a single time. The genes are TRBV10-3 and TRBJ2-2; perhaps TRBD1 as D (6 bases). V was shortened by 5 bases and J by 6 bases, with 10 bases between the two germline ends. This CDR3 spans 13 amino acids. Germline-derived CDR1 and CDR2 are ENHRY and SYGVKD. For the CDR3, the DNA is TGTGCCATCAGTCAGGGGCATGCCGGGGAGCTGTTTTTT. The encoded protein is CAISQGHAGELFF.

The rearrangement uses TRBV9 and TRBJ2-2; 9 bases map to TRBD1. Germline-derived CDR1 and CDR2 are SGDLS and YYNGEE. V lost 0 bases to trimming and J lost 4 bases; unmatched junction nucleotides: 7. The length of the CDR3 is 17 residues. The CDR3 region is CASSVGAGTGSTGELFF. The CDR3 nucleotides are TGTGCCAGCAGCGTAGGGGCCGGGACAGGGTCCACCGGGGAGCTGTTTTTT.

This rearrangement joins TRBV19 to TRBJ2-4, with 11 bases fitting TRBD1. V dropped 4 bases and J dropped 1; count of bases not matched to a gene: 6. CDR1 and CDR2 (germline): LNHDA, SQIVND (reference sequence). The CDR3 covers 17 residues. The CDR3, as DNA: TGTGCCAGTAGTACCTGGGACAGGGGGTTGGCCAAAAACATTCAGTACTTC. It encodes CASSTWDRGLAKNIQYF.